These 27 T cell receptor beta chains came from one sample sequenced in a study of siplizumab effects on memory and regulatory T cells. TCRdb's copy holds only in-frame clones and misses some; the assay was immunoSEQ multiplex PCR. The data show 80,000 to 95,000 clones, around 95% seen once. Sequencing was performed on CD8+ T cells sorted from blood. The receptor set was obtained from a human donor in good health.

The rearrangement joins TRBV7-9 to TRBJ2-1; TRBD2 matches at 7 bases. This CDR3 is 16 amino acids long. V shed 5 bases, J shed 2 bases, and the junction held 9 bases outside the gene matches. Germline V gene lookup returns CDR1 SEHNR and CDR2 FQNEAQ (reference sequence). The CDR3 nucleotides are TGTGCCAGCAGCCATGGACTAGATGTCGCCTACAATGAGCAGTTCTTC. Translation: CASSHGLDVAYNEQFF.

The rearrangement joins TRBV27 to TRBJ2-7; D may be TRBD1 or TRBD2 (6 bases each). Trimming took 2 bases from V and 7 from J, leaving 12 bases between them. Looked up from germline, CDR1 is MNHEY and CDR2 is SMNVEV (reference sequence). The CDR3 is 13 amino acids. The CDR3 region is CASSLEGGTEQYF. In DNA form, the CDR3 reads TGTGCCAGCAGTTTAGAGGGCGGGACAGAGCAGTACTTC.

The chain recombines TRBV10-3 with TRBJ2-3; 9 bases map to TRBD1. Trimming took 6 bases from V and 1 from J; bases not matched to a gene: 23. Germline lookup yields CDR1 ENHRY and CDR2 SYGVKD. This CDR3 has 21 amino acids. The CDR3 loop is CAIRVLDEGQGIGQGTDTQYF. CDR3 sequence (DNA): TGTGCCATCAGGGTTTTAGACGAGGGACAGGGAATTGGGCAAGGCACAGATACGCAGTATTTT.

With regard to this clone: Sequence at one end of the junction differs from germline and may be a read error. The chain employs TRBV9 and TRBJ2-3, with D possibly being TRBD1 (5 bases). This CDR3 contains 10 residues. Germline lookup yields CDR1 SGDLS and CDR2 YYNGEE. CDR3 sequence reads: CASSRVEWHF. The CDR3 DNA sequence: TGTGCCAGCTCCAGGGTCGAGTGGCATTTT.

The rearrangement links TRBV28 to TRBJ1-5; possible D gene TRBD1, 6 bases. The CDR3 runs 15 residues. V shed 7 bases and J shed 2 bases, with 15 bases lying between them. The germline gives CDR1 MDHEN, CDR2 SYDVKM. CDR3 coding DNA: TGTGCCAGCAACAAACAGGGTTCGGGCAATCAGCCCCAGCATTTT. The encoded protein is CASNKQGSGNQPQHF.

The CDR3 sequence: CASSPAPVITGNTIYF. The CDR3 DNA is TGTGCCAGCAGCCCGGCTCCGGTGATCACGGGAAACACCATATATTTT. The chain combines TRBV7-2 with TRBJ1-3, with no clear D. Germline lookup yields CDR1 SGHTA and CDR2 FQGNSA. Trimming pared 5 bases from V and 4 bases from J, leaving 18 bases between. This CDR3 comprises 16 residues.

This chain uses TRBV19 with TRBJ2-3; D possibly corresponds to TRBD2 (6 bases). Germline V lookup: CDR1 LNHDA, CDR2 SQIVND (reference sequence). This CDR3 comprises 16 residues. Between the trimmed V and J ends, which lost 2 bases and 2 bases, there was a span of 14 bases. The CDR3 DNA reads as TGTGCCAGTAGTATATGGGGGACTCAGGACACAGATACGCAGTATTTT. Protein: CASSIWGTQDTDTQYF.

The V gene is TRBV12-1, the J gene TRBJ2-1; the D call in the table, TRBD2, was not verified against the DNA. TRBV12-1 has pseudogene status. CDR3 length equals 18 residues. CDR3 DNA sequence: TGTGCCAGCAGCTTTCCCACTAGCGGCTGTTACTCCTACAATGAGCAGTTCTTC. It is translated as CASSFPTSGCYSYNEQFF.

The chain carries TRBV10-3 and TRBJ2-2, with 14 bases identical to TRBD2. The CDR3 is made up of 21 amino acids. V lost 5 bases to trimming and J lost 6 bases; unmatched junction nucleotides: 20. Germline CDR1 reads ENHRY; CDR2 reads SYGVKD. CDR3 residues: CAISSEQTETGLAGDSGELFF. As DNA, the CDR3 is TGTGCCATCAGTTCCGAACAGACAGAAACGGGACTAGCGGGAGACTCCGGGGAGCTGTTTTTT.

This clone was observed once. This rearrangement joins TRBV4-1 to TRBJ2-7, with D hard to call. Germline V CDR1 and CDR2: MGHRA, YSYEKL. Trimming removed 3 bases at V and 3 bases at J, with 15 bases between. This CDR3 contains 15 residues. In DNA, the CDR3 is TGCGCCAGCAGCCAGGGAACGGGCCCTAACTACGAGCAGTACTTC. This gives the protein CASSQGTGPNYEQYF.

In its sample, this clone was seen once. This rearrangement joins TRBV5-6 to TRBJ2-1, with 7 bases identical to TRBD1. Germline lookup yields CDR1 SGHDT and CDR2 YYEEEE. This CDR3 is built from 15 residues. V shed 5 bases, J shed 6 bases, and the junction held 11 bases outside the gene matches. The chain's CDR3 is CASSSPRTGSNEQFF. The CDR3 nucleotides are TGTGCCAGCAGTTCCCCTAGGACAGGCAGCAATGAGCAGTTCTTC.

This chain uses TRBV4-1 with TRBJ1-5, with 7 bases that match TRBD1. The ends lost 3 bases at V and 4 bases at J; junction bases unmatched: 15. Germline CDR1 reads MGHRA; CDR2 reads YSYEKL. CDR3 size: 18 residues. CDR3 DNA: TGCGCCAGCAGCCAGCACATTAACTCAGGGGGTCGAAATCAGCCCCAGCATTTT. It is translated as CASSQHINSGGRNQPQHF.

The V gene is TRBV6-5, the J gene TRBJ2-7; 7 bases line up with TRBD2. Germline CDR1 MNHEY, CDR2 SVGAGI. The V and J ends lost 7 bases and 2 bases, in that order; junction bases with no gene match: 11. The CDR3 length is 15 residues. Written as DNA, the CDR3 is TGTGCCAGCACCCAATTCGGGGGGTTTCCCTACGAGCAGTACTTC. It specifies CASTQFGGFPYEQYF.

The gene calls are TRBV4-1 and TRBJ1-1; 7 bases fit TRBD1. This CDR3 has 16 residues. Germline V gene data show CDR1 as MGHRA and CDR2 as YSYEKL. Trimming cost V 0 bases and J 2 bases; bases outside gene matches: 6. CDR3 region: CASSQDTGQFNTEAFF. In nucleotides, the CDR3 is TGCGCCAGCAGCCAAGACACGGGACAGTTTAACACTGAAGCTTTCTTT.

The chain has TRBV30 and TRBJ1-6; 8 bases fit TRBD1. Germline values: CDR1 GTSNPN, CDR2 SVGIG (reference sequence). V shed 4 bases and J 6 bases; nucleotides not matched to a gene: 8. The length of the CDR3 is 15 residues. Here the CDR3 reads CAWKNWDRSNSPLHF. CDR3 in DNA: TGTGCCTGGAAAAACTGGGACAGGAGTAATTCACCCCTCCACTTT.

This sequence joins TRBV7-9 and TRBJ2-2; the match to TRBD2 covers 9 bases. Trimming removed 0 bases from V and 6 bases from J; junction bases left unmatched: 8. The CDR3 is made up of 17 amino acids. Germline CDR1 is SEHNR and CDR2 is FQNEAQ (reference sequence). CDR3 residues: CASSLAVGLARPGELFF. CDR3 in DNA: TGTGCCAGCAGCTTAGCAGTGGGACTAGCAAGGCCCGGGGAGCTGTTTTTT. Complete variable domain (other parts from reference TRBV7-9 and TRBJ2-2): DTGVSQNPRHKITKRGQNVTFRCDPISEHNRLYWYRQTLGQGPEFLTYFQNEAQLEKSRLLSDRFSAERPKGSFSTLEIQRTEQGDSAMYLCASSLAVGLARPGELFFGEGSRLTVL.

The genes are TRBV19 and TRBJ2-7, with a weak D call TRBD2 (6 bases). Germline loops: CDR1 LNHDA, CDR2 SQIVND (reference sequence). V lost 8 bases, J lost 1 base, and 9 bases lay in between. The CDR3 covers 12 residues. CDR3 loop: CASSGLSYEQYF. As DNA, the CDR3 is TGTGCCAGTTCGGGACTTTCCTACGAGCAGTACTTC. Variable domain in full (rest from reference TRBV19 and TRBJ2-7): DGGITQSPKYLFRKEGQNVTLSCEQNLNHDAMYWYRQDPGQGLRLIYYSQIVNDFQKGDIAEGYSVSREKKESFPLTVTSAQKNPTAFYLCASSGLSYEQYFGPGTRLTVT.

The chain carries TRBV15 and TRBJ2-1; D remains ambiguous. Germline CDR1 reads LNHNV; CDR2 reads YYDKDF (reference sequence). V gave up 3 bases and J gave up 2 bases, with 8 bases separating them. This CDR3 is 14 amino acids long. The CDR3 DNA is TGTGCCACCAGCAGTCCGGTCCCCTACAATGAGCAGTTCTTC. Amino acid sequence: CATSSPVPYNEQFF. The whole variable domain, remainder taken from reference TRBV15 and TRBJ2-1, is DAMVIQNPRYQVTQFGKPVTLSCSQTLNHNVMYWYQQKSSQAPKLLFHYYDKDFNNEADTPDNFQSRRPNTSFCFLDIRSPGLGDTAMYLCATSSPVPYNEQFFGPGTRLTVL.

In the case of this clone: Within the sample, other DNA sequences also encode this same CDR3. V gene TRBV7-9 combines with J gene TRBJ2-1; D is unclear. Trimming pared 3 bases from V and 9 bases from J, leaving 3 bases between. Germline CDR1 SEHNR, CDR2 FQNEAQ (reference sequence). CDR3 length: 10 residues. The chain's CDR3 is CASSLREQFF. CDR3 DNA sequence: TGTGCCAGCAGCTTGCGTGAGCAGTTCTTC. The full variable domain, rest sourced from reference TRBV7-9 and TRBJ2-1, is DTGVSQNPRHKITKRGQNVTFRCDPISEHNRLYWYRQTLGQGPEFLTYFQNEAQLEKSRLLSDRFSAERPKGSFSTLEIQRTEQGDSAMYLCASSLREQFFGPGTRLTVL.

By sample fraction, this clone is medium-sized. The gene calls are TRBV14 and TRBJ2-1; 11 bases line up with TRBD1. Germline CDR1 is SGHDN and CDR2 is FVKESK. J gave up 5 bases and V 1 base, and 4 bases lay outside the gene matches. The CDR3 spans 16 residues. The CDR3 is CASSQVPGQGDNEQFF. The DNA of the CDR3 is TGTGCCAGCAGCCAAGTTCCGGGACAGGGGGACAATGAGCAGTTCTTC.

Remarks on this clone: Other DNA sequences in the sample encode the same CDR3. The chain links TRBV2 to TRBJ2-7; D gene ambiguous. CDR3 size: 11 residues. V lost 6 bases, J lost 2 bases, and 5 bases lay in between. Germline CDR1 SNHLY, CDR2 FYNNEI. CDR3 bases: TGTGCCAGCAGGGAAACCTACGAGCAGTACTTC. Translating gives CASRETYEQYF.

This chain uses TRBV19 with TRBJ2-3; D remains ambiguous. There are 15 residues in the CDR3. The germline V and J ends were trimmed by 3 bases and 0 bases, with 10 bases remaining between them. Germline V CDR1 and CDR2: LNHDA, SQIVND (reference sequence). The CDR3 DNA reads TGTGCCAGTAGTATGGACCGAAGTAGCACAGATACGCAGTATTTT. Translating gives CASSMDRSSTDTQYF.

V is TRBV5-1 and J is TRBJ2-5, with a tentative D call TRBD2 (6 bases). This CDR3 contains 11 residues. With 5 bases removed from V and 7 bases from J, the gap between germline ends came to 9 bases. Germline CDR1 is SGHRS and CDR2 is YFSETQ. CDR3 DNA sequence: TGCGCCAGCAGTTGGCGGGGGACCCAGTACTTC. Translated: CASSWRGTQYF.

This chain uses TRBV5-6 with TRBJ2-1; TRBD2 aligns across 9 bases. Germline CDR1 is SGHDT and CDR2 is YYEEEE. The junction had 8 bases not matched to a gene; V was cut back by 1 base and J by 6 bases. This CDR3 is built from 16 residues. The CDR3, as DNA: TGTGCCAGCAGCTTGTTACGACTAGCGGAATTCAATGAGCAGTTCTTC. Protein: CASSLLRLAEFNEQFF.

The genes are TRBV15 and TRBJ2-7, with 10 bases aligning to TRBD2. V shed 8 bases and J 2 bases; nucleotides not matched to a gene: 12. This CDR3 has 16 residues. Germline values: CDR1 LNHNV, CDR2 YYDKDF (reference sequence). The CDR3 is CATAVHPLAGTYEQYF. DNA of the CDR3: TGTGCCACCGCAGTTCACCCACTAGCGGGGACCTACGAGCAGTACTTC.

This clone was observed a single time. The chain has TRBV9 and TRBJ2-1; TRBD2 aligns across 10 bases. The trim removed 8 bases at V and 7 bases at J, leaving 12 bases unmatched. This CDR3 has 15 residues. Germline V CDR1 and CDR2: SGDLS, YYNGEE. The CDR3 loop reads CASSVLLAGANEQFF. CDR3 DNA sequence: TGTGCCAGTTCTGTCCTTCTAGCGGGAGCTAATGAGCAGTTCTTC.

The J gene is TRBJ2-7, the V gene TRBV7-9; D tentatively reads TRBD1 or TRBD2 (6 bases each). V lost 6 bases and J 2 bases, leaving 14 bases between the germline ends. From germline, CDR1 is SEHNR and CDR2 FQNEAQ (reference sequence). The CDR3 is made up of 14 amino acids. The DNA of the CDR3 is TGTGCCAGCAGAAGGGGGGACGGAGCCTACGAGCAGTACTTC. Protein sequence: CASRRGDGAYEQYF.